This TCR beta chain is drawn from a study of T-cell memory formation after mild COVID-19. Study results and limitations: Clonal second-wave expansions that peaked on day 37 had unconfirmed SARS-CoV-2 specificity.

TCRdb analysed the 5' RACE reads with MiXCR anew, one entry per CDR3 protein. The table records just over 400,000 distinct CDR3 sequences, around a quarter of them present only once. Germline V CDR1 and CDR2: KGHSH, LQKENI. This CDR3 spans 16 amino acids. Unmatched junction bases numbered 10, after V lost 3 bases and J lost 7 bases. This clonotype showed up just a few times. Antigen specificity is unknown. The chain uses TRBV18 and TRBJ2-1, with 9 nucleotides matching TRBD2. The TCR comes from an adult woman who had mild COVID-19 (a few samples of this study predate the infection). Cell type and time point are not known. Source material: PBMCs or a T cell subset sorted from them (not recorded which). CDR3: CASSPREIAGVNEQFF. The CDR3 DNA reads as TGTGCCAGCTCACCGCGGGAAATAGCGGGAGTTAATGAGCAGTTCTTC.